These 3 T cell receptor beta chains came from one sample sequenced in a study of blood T cells in healthy people across ages. PCR was performed a second time for about 7 to 11 cycles using a sample-barcoded 5' primer and a J-beta primer mix. TCRdb itself ran the 5' RACE reads through MiXCR, one entry per CDR3 protein. Of approximately 820,000 distinct CDR3 sequences listed, more than 40% were seen once; the top ten hold nearly 20%. What was sequenced was blood. The source is a man between 60 and 75 years old in good health.

This chain uses TRBV29-1 with TRBJ2-1; 7 nucleotides match TRBD1. The trim removed 7 bases at V and 5 bases at J, leaving 11 bases unmatched. This CDR3 has 14 amino acids. In germline, CDR1 is SQVTM, CDR2 ANQGSEA. The CDR3 is CSAGPGQTNNEQFF. CDR3 bases: TGCAGCGCTGGACCGGGACAGACAAACAATGAGCAGTTCTTC.

This clonotype came up a few times. The DNA of the CDR3 is TGCAGTGCCCACGGGACGGTATACAATGAGCAGTTCTTC. Its protein product is CSAHGTVYNEQFF. V usage is TRBV20-1 and J usage is TRBJ2-1; D could derive from TRBD1 or TRBD2 (5 bases each). Germline lookup yields CDR1 DFQATT and CDR2 SNEGSKA (reference sequence). The V gene lost 6 bases and the J gene lost 4 bases, with 13 bases spanning the gap. The CDR3 length is 13 residues.

Comment on this clonotype: A much more abundant neighbour one base away suggests this may be a read error. The gene calls are TRBV12-3 or TRBV12-4 and TRBJ2-1; D remains unclear. The CDR3 length is 15 residues. CDR3 coding DNA: TGTGCCAGCAGTCCTCGACTGGCCTCCTGCAATGAGCAGTTCTTC. Its translation is CASSPRLASCNEQFF.